These 14 T cell receptor delta chains came from one sample sequenced in a study of gamma-delta chains in newborns, infants, children. TCRdb re-processed the reads via CATT. The table lists a few thousand delta-chain clones, about 6.1% of them singletons, with around 17% in the top ten. The sample comprised blood. These receptors originate from a child who was a newborn, infant or young child, either healthy, febrile or measles-vaccinated (not recorded which).

This clone was observed a handful of times. This sample includes further DNA sequences coding for the same CDR3. The chain combines TRDV2 with TRDJ3, with 8 nucleotides matching TRDD3. The CDR3 is 17 amino acids. Germline V CDR1 and CDR2: GEAIGNYY, EKD. With 1 base clipped from V and 1 base from J, the junction kept 2 bases outside the gene matches. CDR3 region: CACDTTGGSWDTRQMFF. The CDR3 DNA sequence: TGTGCCTGTGACACTACTGGGGGGTCCTGGGACACCCGACAGATGTTTTTC.

Concerning this clone: TCRdb's protein, taken from a much larger clone, differs from this DNA's translation at residue 7, likely owing to a read error; the protein displayed comes from the DNA. The chain couples TRDV2 to TRDJ2; a weak D match, TRDD3 (6 bases). The CDR3 extends over 16 amino acids. The germline V gene encodes CDR1 GEAIGNYY and CDR2 EKD. Trimming removed 3 bases from V and 0 bases from J, with 13 bases in between. The CDR3 reads CACDLLRDTLTAQLFF. The CDR3 DNA follows: TGTGCCTGTGACCTACTGAGGGATACTTTGACAGCACAACTCTTCTTT.

CDR3 sequence reads: CACDFVLGSSSWDTRQMFF. In DNA form, the CDR3 reads TGTGCCTGTGACTTCGTACTGGGGTCCAGCTCCTGGGACACCCGACAGATGTTTTTC. V usage is TRDV2 and J usage is TRDJ3, with 7 bases fitting TRDD3. Trimming cost V 3 bases and J 0 bases; bases outside gene matches: 10. The germline gives CDR1 GEAIGNYY, CDR2 EKD. There are 19 residues in the CDR3.

The J gene is TRDJ1, the V gene TRDV3; 9 bases are a match to TRDD3. There are 15 residues in the CDR3. Germline CDR1 is TVYSNPD and CDR2 is GDNSRS (reference sequence). Trimming removed 2 bases from V and 4 bases from J; junction bases left unmatched: 11. The CDR3 reads CAFLGDTRDGDKLIF. CDR3 in DNA: TGTGCCTTTCTCGGGGATACGCGGGACGGCGATAAACTCATCTTT.

This clone was counted between two and nine times. The rearrangement uses TRDV2 and TRDJ3, with TRDD3 matching 13 bases. Germline lookup yields CDR1 GEAIGNYY and CDR2 EKD. The CDR3 is 20 residues long. The V and J ends lost 2 bases and 2 bases, in that order; junction bases with no gene match: 8. CDR3 sequence reads: CACDKVLGDTRTWDTRQMFF. The CDR3 nucleotides read TGTGCCTGTGACAAAGTACTGGGGGATACGCGGACCTGGGACACCCGACAGATGTTTTTC.

This clone is classed as medium-sized. This is likely an artifact of a read error, given a far larger clone one base away. The V call is TRDV2, the J call TRDJ2; 7 nucleotides line up with TRDD3. V shed 0 bases, J shed 4 bases, and the junction held 1 base outside the gene matches. Per the germline V gene, CDR1 is GEAIGNYY and CDR2 is EKD. The CDR3 runs 14 residues. In nucleotides, the CDR3 is TGTGCCTGTGACACCTGGGGGAAGACAGCACAACTCTTCTTT. This sequence encodes CACDTWGKTAQLFF.

This clone has just a few counts. A read error is the likely source, as a far larger clone sits one nucleotide away. The CDR3 here is CACDILGDTTAHLFF. The CDR3 region has the DNA TGTGCCTGTGACATACTGGGGGATACGACAGCACACCTCTTCTTT. The J gene was identified as TRDJ2, and no V gene was called; no DNA check was done on the table's D call, TRDD3. CDR3 size: 15 residues.

In DNA, the CDR3 is TGTGCCTGTGACACTCTGGGGACCTGGGACACCCGACAGATGTTTTTC. It codes for CACDTLGTWDTRQMFF. The chain joins TRDV2 to TRDJ3, with D possibly matching TRDD3 (6 bases). CDR1 is GEAIGNYY, CDR2 EKD, per germline. The CDR3 extends over 16 amino acids. The germline V and J ends were trimmed by 1 base and 2 bases, with 8 bases remaining between them.

By share, this clone counts as medium-sized. This sample includes further DNA sequences coding for the same CDR3. The J gene is TRDJ3, the V gene TRDV2; TRDD3 aligns across 12 bases. The CDR3 runs 20 residues. V trimming: 5 bases; J trimming: 0 bases; junction bases outside the gene matches: 10. The germline gives CDR1 GEAIGNYY, CDR2 EKD. The CDR3 DNA reads TGTGCCTGTGTACCTGTACTGGGGGATACCAGCTCCTGGGACACCCGACAGATGTTTTTC. Translation: CACVPVLGDTSSWDTRQMFF.

This clone was detected a few times. The V and J genes are TRDV1 and TRDJ1; the match to TRDD3 covers 11 bases. Trimming cost V 0 bases and J 2 bases; bases outside gene matches: 11. CDR3 length equals 19 residues. Per the germline V gene, CDR1 is TSWWSYY and CDR2 is QGS. In nucleotides, the CDR3 is TGTGCTCTTGGGGAACTACAGGTGGGGGATACGCGAGGAACCGATAAACTCATCTTT. Translating gives CALGELQVGDTRGTDKLIF.

Relative to its sample, this clone is medium-sized. The rearrangement uses TRAV29/DV5 and TRDJ1, with TRDD3 identical over 7 bases. Losses at the gene ends were 0 bases for V and 1 base for J; bases not matched to a gene: 12. CDR1 is NSMFDY, CDR2 ISSIKDK, per germline. The CDR3 length is 17 residues. CDR3 sequence: CAASGLALLGSTDKLIF. For the CDR3, the DNA is TGTGCAGCAAGCGGGTTGGCCCTACTGGGGTCCACCGATAAACTCATCTTT. The whole variable domain, filled in from reference TRAV29/DV5 and TRDJ1, reads DQQVKQNSPSLSVQEGRISILNCDYTNSMFDYFLWYKKYPAEGPTFLISISSIKDKNEDGRFTVFLNKSAKHLSLHIVPSQPGDSAVYFCAASGLALLGSTDKLIFGKGTRVTVEP.

There are a few counts of this clone. The rearrangement joins TRDV3 to TRDJ1; D gene unclear. This CDR3 spans 14 amino acids. Trimming shortened V by 0 bases and J by 1 base, and 12 bases separated the two germline ends. CDR1 TVYSNPD and CDR2 GDNSRS come from the germline V gene (reference sequence). CDR3 sequence reads: CAFRARTTTDKLIF. The DNA of the CDR3 is TGTGCCTTTAGAGCGAGAACAACCACCGATAAACTCATCTTT.

This clone was counted once. It is unclear where the CDR3 begins or ends on the DNA, so no DNA is shown, and the CDR3 is as TCRdb lists it. The J gene was not called, though the V gene is TRAV29/DV5; TRDD3 reflects the table's D call only, with no check against the DNA. Germline V gene lookup returns CDR1 NSMFDY and CDR2 ISSIKDK. The CDR3 spans 22 amino acids, including both terminal residues. The CDR3 reads CSVLLCSKRAHRIRLGTRQMFF.

By share, this clone counts as medium-sized. CDR3 loop: CACDTGFGGYTDKLIF. The CDR3 bases are TGTGCCTGTGACACCGGATTTGGGGGATACACCGATAAACTCATCTTT. The chain recombines TRDV2 with TRDJ1, with 8 bases fitting TRDD3. V was clipped by 0 bases and J by 0 bases; unmatched bases: 5. Per germline, CDR1 GEAIGNYY and CDR2 EKD. The CDR3 length is 16 residues.